These 15 T cell receptor beta chains originate from one sample sequenced in a study of blood T cell repertoires in COVID-19. Clones were sequenced by immunoSEQ multiplex PCR, and TCRdb holds only the in-frame ones, with some missing. Among 180,000 or so clones listed, roughly 79% were seen once. Sequences were obtained from peripheral blood. The receptors come from a woman aged 35 to 49 with COVID-19, enrolled during active disease.

This chain links TRBV2 with TRBJ1-5; D uncertain. CDR3 size: 13 residues. Germline loops: CDR1 SNHLY, CDR2 FYNNEI. Trimming left V 8 bases short and J 4 bases short, with 12 bases between. CDR3 nucleotides: TGTGCCAGCGTACGTCAGAATAATCAGCCCCAGCATTTT. Translated: CASVRQNNQPQHF.

The chain joins TRBV7-8 to TRBJ2-6; possible D gene TRBD2, 5 bases. The CDR3 spans 17 residues. Trimming left V 5 bases short and J 0 bases short, with 14 bases between. CDR1 is SGHVS, CDR2 FQNEAQ, per germline. CDR3 DNA: TGTGCCAGCAGCCCCCGGACGGGGAGCTCTGGGGCCAACGTCCTGACTTTC. Encoded protein: CASSPRTGSSGANVLTF.

The V and J genes are TRBV11-2 and TRBJ1-5; a possible D gene is TRBD1 (6 bases). Per the germline V gene, CDR1 is SGHAT and CDR2 is FQNNGV. This CDR3 region has 15 residues. V was cut by 0 bases and J by 6 bases, with 12 bases left in between. The chain's CDR3 is CASSLDPGGPQPQHF. In DNA, the CDR3 is TGTGCCAGCAGCTTAGACCCCGGGGGGCCTCAGCCCCAGCATTTT. Full variable domain (remainder filled in from reference TRBV11-2 and TRBJ1-5): EAGVAQSPRYKIIEKRQSVAFWCNPISGHATLYWYQQILGQGPKLLIQFQNNGVVDDSQLPKDRFSAERLKGVDSTLKIQPAKLEDSAVYLCASSLDPGGPQPQHFGDGTRLSIL.

This clone has just a few counts. The chain combines TRBV12-5 with TRBJ2-5, with 14 bases aligning to TRBD2. Losses at the gene ends were 2 bases for V and 0 bases for J; bases not matched to a gene: 8. From germline, CDR1 is LGHNT and CDR2 FRNRAP. This CDR3 contains 19 residues. In DNA form, the CDR3 reads TGTGCTAGTGGTTTGACCCGACTAGCGGGGGGGCAATACCAAGAGACCCAGTACTTC. Amino acids: CASGLTRLAGGQYQETQYF.

The CDR3 DNA is TGTGCCAGCAGTCGCGGACTAGCGGGAGTTGGTGAGCAGTTCTTC. Its translation: CASSRGLAGVGEQFF. V is TRBV7-8 and J is TRBJ2-1, with 13 bases lining up with TRBD2. The CDR3 has 15 amino acids. Germline CDR1 is SGHVS and CDR2 is FQNEAQ. V was pared by 6 bases and J by 9 bases, with 8 bases of the junction left unmatched.

This clone was detected a few times. The J gene is TRBJ2-7, the V gene TRBV28, with D possibly being TRBD1 (7 bases). V shed 3 bases and J shed 2 bases, with 23 bases lying between them. This CDR3 is built from 18 residues. CDR1 is MDHEN and CDR2 is SYDVKM in the germline V gene. In nucleotides, the CDR3 is TGTGCCAGCAGTTTTAAGAGGGTAGTCGCGGGGACAGCCTACGAGCAGTACTTC. Residues: CASSFKRVVAGTAYEQYF.

CDR3 in DNA: TGTGCCAGTAGTATGCAGAGGAATGAGCAGTTCTTC. Translation: CASSMQRNEQFF. The J gene is TRBJ2-1, the V gene TRBV19, with D unresolved. This CDR3 has 12 amino acids. Germline CDR1 reads LNHDA; CDR2 reads SQIVND (reference sequence). V was shortened by 3 bases and J by 7 bases, with 7 bases between the two germline ends.

This clone was counted only a few times. The V gene is TRBV5-4, the J gene TRBJ2-5, with D perhaps matching TRBD2 (6 bases). The V end was cut by 6 bases, the J end by 5 bases, with 14 bases between. This CDR3 has 13 residues. CDR1 is SGHNT, CDR2 YYREEE, per germline (reference sequence). The CDR3: CASTKGGEETQYF. The CDR3 nucleotides read TGTGCCAGCACAAAAGGCGGGGAGGAGACCCAGTACTTC. Together with reference TRBV5-4 and TRBJ2-5, the CDR3 gives the full variable domain: ETGVTQSPTHLIKTRGQQVTLRCSSQSGHNTVSWYQQALGQGPQFIFQYYREEENGRGNFPPRFSGLQFPNYSSELNVNALELDDSALYLCASTKGGEETQYFGPGTRLLVL.

V and J are TRBV7-3 and TRBJ2-3; possible D gene TRBD2, 7 bases. Germline lookup yields CDR1 SGHTA and CDR2 FQGTGA. This CDR3 has 16 residues. Trimming took off 6 bases at V and 2 bases at J, with 18 bases between the two ends. CDR3 region: CASSSPSGTYTDTQYF. The CDR3 DNA reads TGTGCCAGCAGTTCTCCCAGCGGGACATACACAGATACGCAGTATTTT.

The gene calls are TRBV5-1 and TRBJ2-5, with D maybe TRBD1 (5 bases). V was trimmed by 2 bases and J by 6 bases, leaving 11 bases between them. Per germline, CDR1 SGHRS and CDR2 YFSETQ. This CDR3 comprises 13 residues. In DNA, the CDR3 is TGCGCCAGCAGCTTAGAAGGGGTGCAGACCCAGTACTTC. Its protein product is CASSLEGVQTQYF.

The chain employs TRBV5-4 and TRBJ1-2, with TRBD1 identical over 8 bases. CDR3 length: 14 residues. Trimming at V came to 4 bases and at J to 4 bases, leaving 6 bases not matched to a gene. Germline-derived CDR1 and CDR2 are SGHNT and YYREEE (reference sequence). The CDR3 is CASSPAGGSYGYTF. Written as DNA, the CDR3 is TGTGCCAGCAGCCCGGCAGGGGGCTCCTATGGCTACACCTTC.

The gene calls are TRBV29-1 and TRBJ2-1, with 7 positions matching TRBD1. Germline trimming cut 0 bases from V and 3 bases from J; bases unmatched to any gene: 8. Germline V CDR1 and CDR2: SQVTM, ANQGSEA. The length of the CDR3 is 16 residues. In DNA, the CDR3 is TGCAGCGTTGAAGATCTAGGGGACAGCGGCTACAATGAGCAGTTCTTC. Protein: CSVEDLGDSGYNEQFF.

The gene calls are TRBV27 and TRBJ2-3; 10 nucleotides agree with TRBD2. V lost 7 bases and J lost 0; bases outside the gene matches: 1. The CDR3 totals 14 residues. Germline V gene data show CDR1 as MNHEY and CDR2 as SMNVEV (reference sequence). CDR3 nucleotides: TGTGCCAGCAAGGGACTAGCGAGCACAGATACGCAGTATTTT. Translated: CASKGLASTDTQYF.

This chain links TRBV28 with TRBJ2-1, with 9 bases identical to TRBD2. This CDR3 contains 14 residues. Germline V CDR1 and CDR2: MDHEN, SYDVKM. V lost 2 bases, J lost 5 bases, and 1 base stayed unmatched. CDR3 sequence reads: CASSLAGGNNEQFF. The CDR3 DNA is TGTGCCAGCAGTTTAGCGGGGGGGAACAATGAGCAGTTCTTC.

The chain is built from TRBV7-9 and TRBJ2-3, with a tentative D call TRBD2 (5 bases). Trimming removed 1 base at V and 9 bases at J, with 11 bases between. The CDR3 covers 13 residues. The germline CDR1 and CDR2 sequences are SEHNR and FQNEAQ (reference sequence). The CDR3 is CASSLGGPVTQYF. The CDR3 DNA reads TGTGCCAGCAGCTTAGGCGGGCCCGTAACGCAGTATTTT.